Following are 15 T cell receptor beta chains from one sample sequenced in a study of blood T cell repertoires in COVID-19. Using immunoSEQ multiplex PCR, the repertoire was profiled, and TCRdb retains in-frame clones only, with some absent. The sample holds some 220,000 clones; roughly 80% are singletons and the top ten take roughly 4.6%. The sequenced material came from peripheral blood. The receptors were gathered from a woman in her sixties who had recovered from COVID-19.

The count of this clone is one. The chain couples TRBV3-1 (or the pseudogene TRBV3-2) to TRBJ2-5; TRBD2 matches 8 bases. CDR3 size: 16 residues. Germline V gene lookup returns CDR1 LGHDT and CDR2 YNNKEL (reference sequence). The J segment lost 5 bases and the V segment lost 1 base, leaving 9 bases of the junction unmatched. The CDR3 spells CASSQGNSGDRETQYF. CDR3 coding DNA: TGTGCCAGCAGCCAAGGTAATAGCGGGGACCGGGAGACCCAGTACTTC.

The V call is TRBV4-2, the J call TRBJ2-7; TRBD1 is a possible D gene (5 bases). The CDR3 extends over 15 amino acids. Trimming stripped 0 bases from V and 3 bases from J, with 12 bases between. Germline V lookup: CDR1 LGHNA, CDR2 YNFKEQ. CDR3 sequence (DNA): TGTGCCAGCAGCCAAGATCTGAGACAGAGCTACGAGCAGTACTTC. This encodes CASSQDLRQSYEQYF.

V and J are TRBV4-1 and TRBJ1-2; maybe TRBD1 (5 bases). The V end was cut by 0 bases, the J end by 3 bases, with 14 bases between. The CDR3 consists of 16 residues. Per the germline V gene, CDR1 is MGHRA and CDR2 is YSYEKL. The chain's CDR3 is CASSQEAQARDYGYTF. The CDR3 DNA is TGCGCCAGCAGCCAAGAAGCACAGGCCAGGGACTATGGCTACACCTTC.

The gene calls are TRBV9 and TRBJ2-3; unclear D gene. CDR1 and CDR2 (germline): SGDLS, YYNGEE. With 3 bases removed from V and 2 bases from J, the gap between germline ends came to 10 bases. There are 14 residues in the CDR3. The CDR3 here is CASSASFVTDTQYF. The CDR3 bases are TGTGCCAGCAGCGCCTCTTTTGTCACAGATACGCAGTATTTT.

The genes are TRBV18 and TRBJ1-1; 7 bases are shared with TRBD1. V dropped 2 bases and J dropped 3; count of bases not matched to a gene: 6. The CDR3 is made up of 15 amino acids. From germline, CDR1 is KGHSH and CDR2 LQKENI. The CDR3 DNA follows: TGTGCCAGCTCACCAAACAGGGGTTTGGACACTGAAGCTTTCTTT. This encodes CASSPNRGLDTEAFF.

There are a few counts of this clone. The gene calls are TRBV7-3 and TRBJ2-2; no firm D call. Trimming cost V 4 bases and J 7 bases, with 10 bases left between them. The germline V gene has CDR1 SGHTA and CDR2 FQGTGA. The CDR3 has 13 amino acids. This CDR3 is CASSSTPSGELFF. The CDR3 nucleotides are TGTGCCAGCAGCTCGACCCCTAGCGGGGAGCTGTTTTTT.

This chain connects TRBV5-4 to TRBJ2-7; 12 nucleotides align to TRBD2. The CDR3 is 19 amino acids. V trimming: 4 bases; J trimming: 2 bases; junction bases outside the gene matches: 16. Germline assignment: CDR1 SGHNT and CDR2 YYREEE (reference sequence). This chain's CDR3 is CASSRIRAGLAGSPYEQYF. The CDR3 DNA follows: TGTGCCAGCAGCCGGATAAGGGCCGGACTAGCGGGGTCACCCTACGAGCAGTACTTC.

The J gene is TRBJ2-7, the V gene TRBV28; TRBD1 matches at 7 bases. V lost 5 bases and J lost 0; bases outside the gene matches: 7. Germline CDR1 is MDHEN and CDR2 is SYDVKM. The CDR3 is 15 residues long. CDR3 DNA sequence: TGTGCCAGCAGTCCAACAGGGGAGCGCTCCTACGAGCAGTACTTC. Amino acid sequence: CASSPTGERSYEQYF.

This clone is a singleton in its sample. CDR3 sequence reads: CAISAGGGDTQYF. The CDR3 region has the DNA TGTGCCATCAGCGCGGGGGGCGGAGATACGCAGTATTTT. The chain links TRBV10-3 to TRBJ2-3, with 8 positions matching TRBD2. The CDR3 contains 13 residues. Germline values: CDR1 ENHRY, CDR2 SYGVKD. V shed 6 bases, J shed 5 bases, and the junction held 4 bases outside the gene matches.

This chain links TRBV7-2 with TRBJ1-1; no clear D. V was clipped by 1 base and J by 8 bases, with 11 bases between them. This CDR3 is built from 13 residues. Germline CDR1 and CDR2: SGHTA and FQGNSA. CDR3 amino acids: CASSLVTASEAFF. CDR3 DNA: TGTGCCAGCAGCTTAGTTACAGCTTCCGAAGCTTTCTTT. The full variable domain, rest sourced from reference TRBV7-2 and TRBJ1-1, is GAGVSQSPSNKVTEKGKDVELRCDPISGHTALYWYRQSLGQGLEFLIYFQGNSAPDKSGLPSDRFSAERTGGSVSTLTIQRTQQEDSAVYLCASSLVTASEAFFGQGTRLTVV.

The V and J genes are TRBV7-8 and TRBJ1-3; 10 bases map to TRBD1. The germline V gene has CDR1 SGHVS and CDR2 FQNEAQ. The CDR3 runs to 16 residues. The junction had 11 bases not matched to a gene; V was cut back by 6 bases and J by 6 bases. CDR3 sequence (DNA): TGTGCCAGCAGATCTACCGGGACAGGGGCGGTAAACACCATATATTTT. It translates to CASRSTGTGAVNTIYF.

J is TRBJ1-1 and V is TRBV2; no clear D. Between the trimmed V and J ends, which lost 7 bases and 0 bases, there was a span of 9 bases. The CDR3 is 13 amino acids. CDR1 and CDR2 from the germline V gene are SNHLY and FYNNEI. The CDR3 nucleotides read TGTGCCAGCACAAGCGCAGTGAACACTGAAGCTTTCTTT. It yields the protein CASTSAVNTEAFF.

In regard to this clone: One end of the junction is discordant with germline, which a read error may explain. CDR3 loop: CASSPGSHYGYTF. The CDR3 nucleotides are TGTGCCAGCAGCCCCGGGTCTCACTACGGCTACACCTTC. This rearrangement joins TRBV7-9 to TRBJ1-2; D is uncertain. CDR1 SEHNR and CDR2 FQNEAQ come from the germline V gene (reference sequence). This CDR3 has 13 residues. Supplemented by reference TRBV7-9 and TRBJ1-2, the full variable domain reads DTGVSQNPRHKITKRGQNVTFRCDPISEHNRLYWYRQTLGQGPEFLTYFQNEAQLEKSRLLSDRFSAERPKGSFSTLEIQRTEQGDSAMYLCASSPGSHYGYTFGSGTRLTVV.

CDR3 DNA: TGTGCCAGCAGCCCCCCCGGGGGAGGACCCCTCGGGGCCAACGTCCTGACTTTC. The encoded protein is CASSPPGGGPLGANVLTF. V is TRBV7-9 and J is TRBJ2-6; D may be TRBD2 (6 bases). V was pared by 5 bases and J by 4 bases, with 21 bases between. The CDR3 spans 18 residues. Germline V gene sequence: CDR1 SEHNR, CDR2 FQNEAQ (reference sequence).

The chain is built from TRBV6-5 and TRBJ1-1, with D perhaps matching TRBD1 (6 bases). V was clipped by 3 bases and J by 0 bases, with 11 bases between them. This CDR3 has 15 residues. The germline V gene encodes CDR1 MNHEY and CDR2 SVGAGI. The CDR3, as DNA: TGTGCCAGCAGTTATACCGGGACAATGAACACTGAAGCTTTCTTT. Its protein product is CASSYTGTMNTEAFF.